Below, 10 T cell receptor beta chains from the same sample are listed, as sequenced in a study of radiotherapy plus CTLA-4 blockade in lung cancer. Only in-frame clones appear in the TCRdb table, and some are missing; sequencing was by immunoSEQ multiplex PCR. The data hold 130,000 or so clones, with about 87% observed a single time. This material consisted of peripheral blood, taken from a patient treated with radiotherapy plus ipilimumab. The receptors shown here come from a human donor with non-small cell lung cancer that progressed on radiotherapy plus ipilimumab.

For the CDR3, the DNA is TGTGCCAGCACCGACGGGCCGGGACCCAGATTGCAGTACTTC. It yields the protein CASTDGPGPRLQYF. The J gene is TRBJ2-7, the V gene TRBV5-6, with D perhaps matching TRBD1 or TRBD2 (5 bases each). The V gene lost 6 bases and the J gene lost 9 bases, with 22 bases spanning the gap. This CDR3 contains 14 residues. CDR1 and CDR2 (germline): SGHDT, YYEEEE.

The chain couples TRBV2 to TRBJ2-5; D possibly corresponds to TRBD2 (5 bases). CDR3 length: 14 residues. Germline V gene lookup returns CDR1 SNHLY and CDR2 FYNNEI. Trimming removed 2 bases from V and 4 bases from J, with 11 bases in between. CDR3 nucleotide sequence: TGTGCCAGCAGTGAACGGTTACTAGTAGAGACCCAGTACTTC. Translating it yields CASSERLLVETQYF.

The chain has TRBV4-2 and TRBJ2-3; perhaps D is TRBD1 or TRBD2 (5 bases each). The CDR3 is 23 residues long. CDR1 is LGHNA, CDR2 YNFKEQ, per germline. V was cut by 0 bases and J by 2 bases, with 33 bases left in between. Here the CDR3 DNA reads TGTGCCAGCAGCCAAGACCCCCCCCGTGCCCCCGGTCTAGTGGGGGTCTCCACAGATACGCAGTATTTT. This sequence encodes CASSQDPPRAPGLVGVSTDTQYF.

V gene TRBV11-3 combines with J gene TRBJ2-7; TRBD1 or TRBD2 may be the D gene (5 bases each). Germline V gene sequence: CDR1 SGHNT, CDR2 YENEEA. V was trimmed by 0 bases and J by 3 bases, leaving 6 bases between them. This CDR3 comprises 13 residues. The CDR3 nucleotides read TGTGCCAGCAGCTTAGATGGGGGCTACGAGCAGTACTTC. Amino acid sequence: CASSLDGGYEQYF.

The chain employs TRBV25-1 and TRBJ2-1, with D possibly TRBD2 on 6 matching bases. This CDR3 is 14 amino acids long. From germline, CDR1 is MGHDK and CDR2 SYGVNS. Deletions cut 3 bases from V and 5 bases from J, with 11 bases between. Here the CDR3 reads CASSERGQHNEQFF. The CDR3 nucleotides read TGTGCCAGCAGTGAGCGGGGCCAGCACAATGAGCAGTTCTTC.

CDR3 in amino acids: CASSLVSGPGELFF. The CDR3 DNA reads TGTGCCAGCAGCTTAGTGAGTGGCCCCGGGGAGCTGTTTTTT. The chain joins TRBV7-9 to TRBJ2-2; D is unclear. CDR1 is SEHNR and CDR2 is FQNEAQ in the germline V gene (reference sequence). With 1 base removed from V and 6 bases from J, the gap between germline ends came to 9 bases. The CDR3 has 14 residues.

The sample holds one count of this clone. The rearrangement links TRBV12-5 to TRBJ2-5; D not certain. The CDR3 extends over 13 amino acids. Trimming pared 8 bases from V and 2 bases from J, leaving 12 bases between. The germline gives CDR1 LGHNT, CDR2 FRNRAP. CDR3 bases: TGTGCTAGTAGCCTTTCGGGTCAAGAGACCCAGTACTTC. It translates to CASSLSGQETQYF.

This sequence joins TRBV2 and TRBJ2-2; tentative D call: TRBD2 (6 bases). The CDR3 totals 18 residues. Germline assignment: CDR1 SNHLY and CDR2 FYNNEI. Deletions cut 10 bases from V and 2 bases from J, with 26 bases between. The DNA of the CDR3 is TGTGCCACCAACAGACTGGGACTCGGGATTCTAAACACCGGGGAGCTGTTTTTT. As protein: CATNRLGLGILNTGELFF.

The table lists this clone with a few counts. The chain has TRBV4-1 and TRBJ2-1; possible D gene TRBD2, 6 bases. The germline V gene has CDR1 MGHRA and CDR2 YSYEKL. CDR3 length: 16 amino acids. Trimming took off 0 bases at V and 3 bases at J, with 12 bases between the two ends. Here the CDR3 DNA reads TGCGCCAGCAGCCAAGAAGGGACTCCTCGCTACAATGAGCAGTTCTTC. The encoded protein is CASSQEGTPRYNEQFF.

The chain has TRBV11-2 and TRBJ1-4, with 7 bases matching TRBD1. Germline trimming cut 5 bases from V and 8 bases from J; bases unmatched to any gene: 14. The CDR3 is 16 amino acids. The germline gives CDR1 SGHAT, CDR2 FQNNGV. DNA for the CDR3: TGTGCCAGCAGCCTACAGGCAGGGGGAGGCCAAGAAAAACTGTTTTTT. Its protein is CASSLQAGGGQEKLFF.